The 9 T cell receptor beta chains reported below all come from one sample, sequenced in a study of read filtering for tumor transcriptome and immune sequencing. Molecular barcoded adaptors covering alpha/delta and beta/gamma chains were used on approximately 400 ng RNA. Via MiXCR, TCRdb re-called the reads, giving one row per CDR3 protein. The sample includes 75,000 to 95,000 distinct CDR3 sequences, around a fifth seen only once; the top ten take roughly an eighth. The source material was a population of CD138-negative cells sorted from bone marrow. All receptors derive from a donor aged 40 or over with multiple myeloma.

There are a few counts of this clonotype. This chain links TRBV20-1 with TRBJ2-3; 11 positions match TRBD1. V gave up 3 bases and J gave up 2 bases; unmatched junction bases: 10. CDR1 is DFQATT and CDR2 is SNEGSKA in the germline V gene (reference sequence). The CDR3 runs 17 residues. The DNA for the CDR3 is TGCAGTGCTAGGCCAGCCGGACAGGGGGCCCCCACAGATACGCAGTATTTT. Translating it yields CSARPAGQGAPTDTQYF.

This clonotype was seen repeatedly, ten times or more. CDR3 region: CSVFVGLGYEQFF. The CDR3, as DNA: TGCAGCGTATTCGTTGGGTTAGGCTATGAGCAGTTCTTC. The chain combines TRBV29-1 with TRBJ2-1; no reliable D call. There are 13 residues in the CDR3. Germline lookup yields CDR1 SQVTM and CDR2 ANQGSEA. V was cut by 6 bases and J by 8 bases, with 17 bases left in between.

Details on this clonotype: An end of the junction does not agree with germline; a read error may underlie this. The rearrangement uses TRBV20-1 and TRBJ1-1, with a weak D call TRBD1 (5 bases). The CDR3 covers 14 residues. Germline V gene sequence: CDR1 DFQATT, CDR2 SNEGSKA (reference sequence). The CDR3 DNA sequence: TGCAGTGCTAGACCGGGACCCCGGAACACTGAAGCTCTCTTT. Translation: CSARPGPRNTEALF.

This clonotype was detected ten times or more. The chain is built from TRBV5-1 and TRBJ1-6, with 10 bases matching TRBD1. The V gene end was trimmed by 5 bases and the J gene end by 8 bases; junction bases not matched to a gene: 10. Germline loops: CDR1 SGHRS, CDR2 YFSETQ. This CDR3 spans 16 amino acids. The CDR3 reads CASRKKGTGEYSPLHF. DNA for the CDR3: TGCGCCAGCAGGAAAAAGGGGACAGGGGAATATTCACCCCTCCACTTT.

V usage is TRBV27 and J usage is TRBJ2-1; 8 bases fit TRBD2. Per germline, CDR1 MNHEY and CDR2 SMNVEV (reference sequence). The CDR3 is made up of 19 amino acids. J lost 6 bases, V lost 0 bases, and 16 bases had no gene match. The CDR3 region has the DNA TGTGCCAGCAGTTTATCTAGTAACGGGGGGGCTTCCCCCTGCAATGAGCAGTTCTTC. Translating it yields CASSLSSNGGASPCNEQFF.

Concerning this clonotype itself: A much bigger clone sits one base away, suggesting this may be a read error. The V gene is TRBV7-2, the J gene TRBJ1-4, with unresolved D. The J call may be faulty, since TRBJ2-3 better matches the DNA end. Germline CDR1 SGHTA, CDR2 FQGNSA. The CDR3 is made up of 12 amino acids. For the CDR3, the DNA is TGTGCCAGCAGCTCCCCAGGTAGTATGCAGTATTTT. Translating gives CASSSPGSMQYF.

This clonotype was found many times. The chain couples TRBV5-1 to TRBJ2-5; 12 bases are a match to TRBD1. CDR1 is SGHRS, CDR2 YFSETQ, per germline. This CDR3 comprises 17 residues. J was trimmed by 5 bases and V by 0 bases; bases with no gene match: 8. This CDR3 is CASSLAGQGAGGETQYF. The DNA of the CDR3 is TGCGCCAGCAGCTTGGCGGGACAGGGGGCCGGAGGGGAGACCCAGTACTTC.

In its sample, this clonotype was seen many times. The CDR3, as DNA: TGTGCCAGCTCACCACCTCGGGGGAATAGAAACAATGAGCAGTTCTTC. The encoded protein is CASSPPRGNRNNEQFF. The rearrangement links TRBV18 to TRBJ2-1, with D possibly matching TRBD2 (6 bases). Trimming left V 0 bases short and J 5 bases short, with 14 bases between. The V gene's germline CDR1 is KGHSH and CDR2 LQKENI. The CDR3 is made up of 16 amino acids.

This clonotype came up a few times. This chain links TRBV23-1 with TRBJ1-1, with TRBD1 matching over 8 bases. TRBV23-1 is designated an ORF whose function remains uncertain. After removal of 11 bases from V and 1 base from J, the junction contained 9 bases not matched to a gene. This CDR3 is built from 14 residues. The CDR3 protein is CAFPTGGGNTEAFF. DNA for the CDR3: TGCGCCTTCCCAACAGGGGGGGGGAACACTGAAGCTTTCTTT.